The next 27 T cell receptor beta chains were all read from a single sample in a study of cytomegalovirus exposure and HLA in healthy donors. PCR was performed using 60 Vbeta and 13 Jbeta primers. Assay used: immunoSEQ multiplex PCR; TCRdb lists only in-frame clones, some missing. The table has 130,000 or so clones, approximately 84% seen once. Sequenced: PBMCs. Receptors originate from a woman aged 40 to 49 in good health and CMV-seronegative.

This clone was picked up one time. The chain carries TRBV18 and TRBJ1-1; TRBD1 is a possible D gene (6 bases). Deletions cut 9 bases from V and 7 bases from J, with 12 bases between. Germline V gene data show CDR1 as KGHSH and CDR2 as LQKENI. The CDR3 loop spans 11 amino acids. The CDR3 DNA sequence: TGTGCCAGTCGCACGGACAGTGAAGCTTTCTTT. Encoded protein: CASRTDSEAFF.

In its sample, this clone was seen a few times. V and J are TRBV4-2 and TRBJ2-5; 10 nucleotides align to TRBD2. CDR1 and CDR2 from the germline V gene are LGHNA and YNFKEQ. The CDR3 sequence is 16 residues long. With V trimmed by 1 base and J by 5 bases, 7 bases remained unmatched. CDR3 amino acids: CASSQGGQRGGETQYF. CDR3 nucleotides: TGTGCCAGCAGCCAAGGAGGTCAGCGGGGGGGGGAGACCCAGTACTTC.

This sequence joins TRBV7-9 and TRBJ2-6; a weak D match, TRBD1 (6 bases). Germline CDR1 SEHNR, CDR2 FQNEAQ (reference sequence). CDR3 length: 16 amino acids. V was pared by 4 bases and J by 0 bases, with 10 bases between. CDR3 residues: CASSSQGYSGANVLTF. CDR3 DNA: TGTGCCAGCAGCTCACAGGGTTACTCTGGGGCCAACGTCCTGACTTTC.

This clone was counted only a few times. CDR3 DNA: TGTGCCAGCTCACCTTCTGTATATGAGCAGTACTTC. Its translation is CASSPSVYEQYF. The chain uses TRBV18 and TRBJ2-7, with no clear D. Trimming pared 3 bases from V and 7 bases from J, leaving 10 bases between. The CDR3 spans 12 residues. CDR1 KGHSH and CDR2 LQKENI come from the germline V gene.

V is TRBV4-1 and J is TRBJ1-1; D is unclear. V was trimmed by 2 bases and J by 2 bases, leaving 12 bases between them. The CDR3 has 15 residues. Looked up from germline, CDR1 is MGHRA and CDR2 is YSYEKL. DNA for the CDR3: TGCGCCAGCAGCCAAATGTTGACAAGAAACACTGAAGCTTTCTTT. Protein product: CASSQMLTRNTEAFF.

The chain has TRBV7-9 and TRBJ2-7, with D possibly being TRBD2 (5 bases). The CDR3 covers 15 residues. The germline gives CDR1 SEHNR, CDR2 FQNEAQ (reference sequence). V was clipped by 5 bases and J by 3 bases, with 17 bases between them. CDR3 protein: CASSPELVPIYEQYF. CDR3 nucleotides: TGTGCCAGCAGCCCGGAACTAGTTCCTATCTACGAGCAGTACTTC. Supplemented by reference TRBV7-9 and TRBJ2-7, the full variable domain reads DTGVSQNPRHKITKRGQNVTFRCDPISEHNRLYWYRQTLGQGPEFLTYFQNEAQLEKSRLLSDRFSAERPKGSFSTLEIQRTEQGDSAMYLCASSPELVPIYEQYFGPGTRLTVT.

V usage is TRBV7-2 and J usage is TRBJ2-7; TRBD2 is a possible D gene (6 bases). Trimming pared 6 bases from V and 2 bases from J, leaving 14 bases between. The CDR3 length is 14 residues. Per the germline V gene, CDR1 is SGHTA and CDR2 is FQGNSA. CDR3 in DNA: TGTGCCAGCAGGTTACTAGCCGGGGCCTACGAGCAGTACTTC. Its translation is CASRLLAGAYEQYF.

V usage is TRBV9 and J usage is TRBJ1-4, with 9 bases lining up with TRBD1. Per germline, CDR1 SGDLS and CDR2 YYNGEE. CDR3 length equals 14 residues. V lost 3 bases to trimming and J lost 10 bases; unmatched junction nucleotides: 7. The CDR3 bases are TGTGCCAGCAGCGAGCGACAGGGGGGCGGAAAACTGTTTTTT. This codes for CASSERQGGGKLFF.

J is TRBJ2-5 and V is TRBV7-9; tentative D call: TRBD1 (6 bases). Per germline, CDR1 SEHNR and CDR2 FQNEAQ (reference sequence). This CDR3 spans 17 amino acids. Trimming left V 4 bases short and J 0 bases short, with 18 bases between. The CDR3 bases are TGTGCCAGCAGCTCACTAAAGGACAGCCAGTACCAAGAGACCCAGTACTTC. It encodes CASSSLKDSQYQETQYF.

A remark on this clone: The same CDR3 arises from other DNA sequences in this sample as well. V is TRBV5-1 and J is TRBJ2-7, with a weak D call TRBD1 (6 bases). Trimming removed 0 bases from V and 3 bases from J, with 16 bases in between. The CDR3 has 16 amino acids. CDR1 is SGHRS, CDR2 YFSETQ, per germline. The CDR3 nucleotides are TGCGCCAGCAGCTTGGGTGGAATAATACAGGGCTACGAGCAGTACTTC. Amino acids: CASSLGGIIQGYEQYF. The full variable domain, its missing parts supplied by reference TRBV5-1 and TRBJ2-7, is KAGVTQTPRYLIKTRGQQVTLSCSPISGHRSVSWYQQTPGQGLQFLFEYFSETQRNKGNFPGRFSGRQFSNSRSEMNVSTLELGDSALYLCASSLGGIIQGYEQYFGPGTRLTVT.

The chain uses TRBV28 and TRBJ2-7; possibly TRBD2 for D (6 bases). The CDR3 totals 13 residues. From germline, CDR1 is MDHEN and CDR2 SYDVKM. The V end lost 6 bases, the J end lost 2 bases, and 11 bases lay between the germline ends. Here the CDR3 DNA reads TGTGCCAGCAGGGGACTGACGCCCTACGAGCAGTACTTC. Amino acids: CASRGLTPYEQYF.

This clone appeared a single time. The CDR3 spells CASSSLGGAANEKLFF. The CDR3 coding sequence is TGTGCCAGCAGCTCTCTGGGGGGGGCGGCTAATGAAAAACTGTTTTTT. The chain couples TRBV5-4 to TRBJ1-4; TRBD1 is a possible D gene (6 bases). The CDR3 runs 16 residues. Germline CDR1 is SGHNT and CDR2 is YYREEE (reference sequence). V lost 3 bases and J 3 bases, leaving 15 bases between the germline ends.

A single count supports this clone. The chain has TRBV9 and TRBJ2-3; TRBD1 matches at 12 bases. The junction had 6 bases not matched to a gene; V was cut back by 2 bases and J by 5 bases. Per germline, CDR1 SGDLS and CDR2 YYNGEE. This CDR3 comprises 16 residues. CDR3: CASSVHRDRGQDTQYF. Here the CDR3 DNA reads TGTGCCAGCAGCGTCCACCGGGACAGGGGGCAAGATACGCAGTATTTT.

This chain uses TRBV4-1 with TRBJ2-3, with TRBD1 matching over 7 bases. From germline, CDR1 is MGHRA and CDR2 YSYEKL. The CDR3 covers 14 residues. Trimming at V came to 8 bases and at J to 4 bases, leaving 9 bases not matched to a gene. CDR3 sequence (DNA): TGCGCCAGCGCGCGACAGGGTGACGCAGATACGCAGTATTTT. Translation gives CASARQGDADTQYF.

The chain recombines TRBV5-1 with TRBJ2-2; 9 positions match TRBD2. The CDR3 is made up of 15 amino acids. CDR1 is SGHRS, CDR2 YFSETQ, per germline. V shed 4 bases and J 4 bases; nucleotides not matched to a gene: 5. The CDR3 sequence is CASSLSGSGTGELFF. Here the CDR3 DNA reads TGCGCCAGCAGCCTTAGCGGGAGCGGCACCGGGGAGCTGTTTTTT.

CDR3 in amino acids: CASSETALTGDYGYTF. The CDR3 DNA reads as TGTGCCAGCAGTGAAACCGCCCTGACAGGGGACTATGGCTACACCTTC. The chain has TRBV6-1 and TRBJ1-2; 8 nucleotides align to TRBD1. The CDR3 length is 16 residues. The V gene end was trimmed by 2 bases and the J gene end by 3 bases; junction bases not matched to a gene: 8. Germline-derived CDR1 and CDR2 are MNHNS and SASEGT.

This CDR3 is CASSALAGGVNEQYF. The CDR3 DNA is TGTGCCAGCAGTGCCTTAGCGGGAGGAGTCAACGAGCAGTACTTC. The V call is TRBV28, the J call TRBJ2-7, with 10 positions matching TRBD2. From germline, CDR1 is MDHEN and CDR2 SYDVKM. This CDR3 contains 15 residues. The V segment lost 5 bases and the J segment 5 bases; nucleotides outside the gene matches: 9.

This rearrangement joins TRBV25-1 to TRBJ2-2; 14 nucleotides match TRBD2. Germline V gives CDR1 MGHDK, CDR2 SYGVNS. The CDR3 has 16 amino acids. Losses at the gene ends were 8 bases for V and 4 bases for J; bases not matched to a gene: 6. In DNA form, the CDR3 reads TGTGCCAGCGTCGGGACTAGCGGGAGTATCACCGGGGAGCTGTTTTTT. Its protein product is CASVGTSGSITGELFF.

The chain links TRBV19 to TRBJ1-1; D perhaps matches TRBD1 (5 bases). Germline CDR1 LNHDA, CDR2 SQIVND (reference sequence). CDR3 length: 15 residues. V lost 0 bases to trimming and J lost 1 base, with 9 bases between them. The CDR3 bases are TGTGCCAGTAGTATAGATCTCGACAGGAACACTGAAGCTTTCTTT. Amino acid sequence: CASSIDLDRNTEAFF.

The chain joins TRBV9 to TRBJ2-3; D call uncertain. In germline, CDR1 is SGDLS, CDR2 YYNGEE. The CDR3 spans 11 residues. Trimming removed 3 bases from V and 5 bases from J, with 4 bases in between. CDR3 DNA: TGTGCCAGCAGCGGTCTAGATACGCAGTATTTT. Translation: CASSGLDTQYF. Combining the CDR3 with reference TRBV9 and TRBJ2-3 gives the whole variable domain DSGVTQTPKHLITATGQRVTLRCSPRSGDLSVYWYQQSLDQGLQFLIQYYNGEERAKGNILERFSAQQFPDLHSELNLSSLELGDSALYFCASSGLDTQYFGPGTRLTVL.

This clone occurred a few times. V and J are TRBV9 and TRBJ2-3, with a tentative D call TRBD1 (6 bases). Trimming removed 4 bases at V and 0 bases at J, with 12 bases between. The CDR3 consists of 15 residues. CDR1 SGDLS and CDR2 YYNGEE come from the germline V gene. This CDR3 reads CASSTGTRSTDTQYF. The CDR3 DNA is TGTGCCAGCAGCACCGGGACACGTAGCACAGATACGCAGTATTTT.

The rearrangement joins TRBV25-1 to TRBJ2-6, with D perhaps matching TRBD1 (5 bases). Germline CDR1 reads MGHDK; CDR2 reads SYGVNS. With 0 bases removed from V and 0 bases from J, the gap between germline ends came to 12 bases. This CDR3 has 18 amino acids. The CDR3 nucleotides are TGTGCCAGCAGTGAATATTCTGTTGACAGCTCTGGGGCCAACGTCCTGACTTTC. As protein: CASSEYSVDSSGANVLTF.

V gene TRBV6-5 combines with J gene TRBJ2-1; 7 bases agree with TRBD2. From germline, CDR1 is MNHEY and CDR2 SVGAGI. The CDR3 is made up of 15 amino acids. V was clipped by 6 bases and J by 7 bases; unmatched bases: 12. The CDR3 region has the DNA TGTGCCAGCAGGCTGGAGGGAGGGCCGAGAAATGAGCAGTTCTTC. It yields the protein CASRLEGGPRNEQFF.

The J gene is TRBJ2-1, the V gene TRBV4-2; D is ambiguous. CDR1 and CDR2 from the germline V gene are LGHNA and YNFKEQ. With 0 bases removed from V and 13 bases from J, the gap between germline ends came to 10 bases. The CDR3 length is 12 residues. The CDR3 reads CASSQDLPSQFF. CDR3 nucleotides: TGTGCCAGCAGCCAAGATTTGCCAAGCCAGTTCTTC.

The chain combines TRBV13 with TRBJ2-5; no clear D. The end of the DNA is better explained by TRBJ2-7, so the J call may be wrong. CDR3 length: 12 residues. The germline gives CDR1 PRHDT, CDR2 FYEKMQ (reference sequence). Written as DNA, the CDR3 is TGTGCCAGCAGCTTAAACCCCTACGAGCAGTACTTC. Protein product: CASSLNPYEQYF.

In this sample, this clone turned up once. The rearrangement links TRBV6-5 to TRBJ2-1; 8 nucleotides agree with TRBD2. This CDR3 region has 13 residues. V dropped 6 bases and J dropped 7; count of bases not matched to a gene: 5. Germline assignment: CDR1 MNHEY and CDR2 SVGAGI. The CDR3 nucleotides are TGTGCCAGCAGCTCAAGCGGGAGTAATGAGCAGTTCTTC. The encoded protein is CASSSSGSNEQFF.

The J gene is TRBJ2-1, the V gene TRBV7-9; TRBD2 is a possible D gene (6 bases). V was pared by 2 bases and J by 4 bases, with 18 bases between. Germline V lookup: CDR1 SEHNR, CDR2 FQNEAQ (reference sequence). This CDR3 spans 17 amino acids. CDR3 in DNA: TGTGCCAGCAGCTTAAAGGACCTAGCGTTTTCGTACAATGAGCAGTTCTTC. Translating it yields CASSLKDLAFSYNEQFF. Supplemented by reference TRBV7-9 and TRBJ2-1, the full variable domain reads DTGVSQNPRHKITKRGQNVTFRCDPISEHNRLYWYRQTLGQGPEFLTYFQNEAQLEKSRLLSDRFSAERPKGSFSTLEIQRTEQGDSAMYLCASSLKDLAFSYNEQFFGPGTRLTVL.